A single TCR beta chain is shown here with its context. This record comes from a study of blood T cell repertoires in COVID-19. This table comes from immunoSEQ multiplex PCR, and its TCRdb copy is limited to in-frame clones, with some not included. The table includes more than 300,000 clones, 87% detected once. This CDR3 has 13 amino acids. The ends were cut back, 3 bases at V and 3 bases at J, with 9 bases in the middle. Germline V gene sequence: CDR1 GTSNPN, CDR2 SVGIG (reference sequence). The rearrangement uses TRBV30 and TRBJ1-5; no firm D call. The TCR was taken from a woman between 25 and 40 years old with COVID-19, enrolled during active disease. The sequenced sample was peripheral blood. CDR3 sequence (DNA): TGTGCCTGGAGGGCTGGTTTCAATCAGCCCCAGCATTTT. Translated: CAWRAGFNQPQHF.